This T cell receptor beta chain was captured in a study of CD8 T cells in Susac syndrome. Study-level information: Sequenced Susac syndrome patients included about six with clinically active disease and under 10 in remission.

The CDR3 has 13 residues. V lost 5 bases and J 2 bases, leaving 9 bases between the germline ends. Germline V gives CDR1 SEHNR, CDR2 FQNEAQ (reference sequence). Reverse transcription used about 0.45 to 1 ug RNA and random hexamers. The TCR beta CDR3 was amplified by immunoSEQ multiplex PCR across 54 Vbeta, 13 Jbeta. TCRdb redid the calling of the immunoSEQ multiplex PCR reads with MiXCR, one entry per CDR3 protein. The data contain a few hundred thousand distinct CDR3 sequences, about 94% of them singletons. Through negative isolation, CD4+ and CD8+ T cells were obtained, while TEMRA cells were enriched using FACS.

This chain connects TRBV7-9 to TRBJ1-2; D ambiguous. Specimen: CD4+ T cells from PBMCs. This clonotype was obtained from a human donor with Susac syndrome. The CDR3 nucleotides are TGTGCCAGCAGCACACCCCGAAACTATGGCTACACCTTC. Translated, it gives CASSTPRNYGYTF.